This T cell receptor (beta chain) derives from a study of OX40 agonist ivuxolimab in advanced cancers. Profiling relied on immunoSEQ multiplex PCR, and the TCRdb table lists in-frame clones only, not all of them. The table lists 50,000 to 55,000 clones, approximately 84% of them singletons. Sequences were derived from CD4+ or CD8+ T cells sorted from blood, sampled in a trial of the OX40 agonist ivuxolimab. The source of this sequence is an adult with an advanced solid tumor such as melanoma, head and neck, liver or kidney cancer.

The CDR3 spells CAWSPHPLPNTEAFF. CDR3 nucleotide sequence: TGTGCCTGGAGTCCCCACCCGCTTCCGAACACTGAAGCTTTCTTT. This chain uses TRBV30 with TRBJ1-1; no definite D call. V lost 2 bases, J lost 1 base, and 14 bases lay in between. Germline-derived CDR1 and CDR2 are GTSNPN and SVGIG (reference sequence). This CDR3 has 15 amino acids.